This TCR beta chain was captured by sequencing in a study of regulatory T cells in long-lasting Graves disease. Study details: Graves' patients with a new diagnosis had received antithyroid drugs under 3 months.

This clonotype has ten or more counts. Documented time point: newly diagnosed GD, antithyroid drugs for less than 3 months. The TCR library was made from RNA that had been extracted from PBMCs in TRIzol. Arm-PCR with iRepertoire HTBI primers amplified the CDR3 regions for these TCR beta libraries. A single record per CDR3 protein comes from TCRdb applying MiXCR to the multiplex PCR reads. Of 300,000 to 400,000 distinct CDR3 sequences listed, 15% to 20% are singletons. The same data also went into a second study, on T cells in Graves' hyperthyroidism and ophthalmopathy.

The sequenced sample was peripheral blood mononuclear cells (PBMCs), obtained at new diagnosis, from a patient treated with antithyroid drugs. This clonotype originated in a middle-aged man with Graves disease.

DNA for the CDR3: TGTGCCTGGAGTCTTGACAGGGGAGAGGGCGGCTACACCTTC. Translation: CAWSLDRGEGGYTF. The chain is built from TRBV30 and TRBJ1-2, with TRBD1 matching over 8 bases. This CDR3 is 14 amino acids long. After removal of 2 bases from V and 8 bases from J, the junction contained 10 bases not matched to a gene. Germline values: CDR1 GTSNPN, CDR2 SVGIG (reference sequence).